Listed here is a single T cell receptor (beta chain). The antigen it recognizes is unknown. Base-call qualities are not available, and no considerably larger clone is one nucleotide away. Participants in the prospective study were enrolled through a virtual design, were aged about 18 to 100 years, and lived in roughly 24 United States geographic areas. In the prospective study, participants were assigned to cohorts based on the clinical history participants reported in a screening survey and a study questionnaire. Recovered participants in ImmuneRACE Cohort 3 were defined as having two consecutive negative NP/OP PCR tests, clearance from a healthcare professional, or resolution of symptoms. In the prospective study, mobile phlebotomists collected whole blood, serum and a nasopharyngeal or oropharyngeal swab from each participant. Over an approximately 2-month period, participants in the prospective study had the option of providing additional blood draws and questionnaires. Prospective study blood samples were shipped either frozen or at room temperature before DNA extraction.

V loses 5 bases at its end and J loses 10 bases; junction bases beyond the gene matches: 21. From the germline V gene, CDR1 is SNHLY and CDR2 is FYNNEI. There are 18 amino acids in the CDR3, from cysteine to phenylalanine inclusive. The entry retains the CDR3 DNA only, 54 bases that are in frame from base 1. TCRbeta CDR3 regions were amplified from genomic DNA using the immunoSEQ Assay, a bias-controlled multiplex PCR. Per the original workflow: Within the assay, amplification of reference gene primers was used to estimate how many nucleated cells each sample contained. To quantify the absolute abundance of each unique TCRbeta CDR3 rearrangement, sequence reads were collapsed and filtered. For each sample, productive Simpson clonality was calculated as the square root of Simpson's diversity index across productive rearrangements. The immuneACCESS repertoire file appears here via TCRdb, limited to in-frame rearrangements. These files lack a portion of the clones; in checked studies, under half of the deficit traces to unresolved V genes, and the cause of the others is not known. Clonal size and the V and J genes are those of that table, whereas D and trimming came from the DNA. This sample gives approximately 200,000 clones in total; 86% of them show up just once. The ten largest clones capture roughly 9.1% of the sample.

This specimen comes from a study of blood T cell repertoires in COVID-19 (dated by TCRdb to 2020 to 2021). Notes on the research overall: Collaborator samples came from the United States, Italy and Spain and covered acute and convalescent phases of COVID-19. The prospective study material was composed of cDNA or gDNA derived from T cells, B-cell-depleted T cells, or PBMCs. The dataset comprised deeply sampled blood TCRbeta repertoires from subjects exposed to, actively infected with, or recovered from COVID-19. A freely available public database, intended as a resource for researchers studying the immune response to SARS-CoV-2, is where the repertoires were released. Samples were obtained from the ongoing ImmuneRACE study (first 160 participants) and from 1,200 or so subjects provided by 6 global collaborators. Sample metadata almost always included a de-identified subject ID, COVID-19 status, age in years and sex. Where available, HLA class I and class II types were taken from metadata supplied by the sample provider and were not determined by assay-based typing. General conclusions and limits of the study: How much clinical and demographic metadata was included differed by source and by participant, and the metadata was provided uncurated.

Sequenced sample: PBMCs or T cells enriched from blood (not recorded which). The sequence was obtained from a woman aged 25 to 39 who had recovered from COVID-19. The V and J genes are TRBV2 and TRBJ1-4; TRBD1 aligns with 8 central bases. Here is the DNA: TGTGCCAGCAGTCAACCTTCCTCAGGACAGGGAACTCTGGGAAAACTGTTTTTT. This translates into CASSQPSSGQGTLGKLFF.